What follows describes a single T cell receptor beta chain. The antigen is undetermined. The source of the sample is a study of graft-versus-host responses after intestinal transplantation. Sequencing used immunoSEQ multiplex PCR; TCRdb keeps in-frame clones, though not all of them. The sample consists of some 110,000 clones, 90% of them appearing once. Points from the study as a whole: Elevated graft-versus-host to host-versus-graft clonal ratios in allografts were recorded for patients with graft-donor T cell macrochimerism.

The sequencing here drew on unstimulated CD4+ T cells sorted from spleen or lymph node cells, taken before intestinal transplant. This clonotype originated in a human donor who received an intestinal transplant.

CDR3 loop: CASSRGLAANTGELFF. The CDR3 region has the DNA TGTGCCAGCAGCAGGGGACTAGCGGCGAACACCGGGGAGCTGTTTTTT. J is TRBJ2-2 and V is TRBV7-6; 11 positions match TRBD2. The CDR3 is 16 residues long. J was trimmed by 0 bases and V by 5 bases; bases with no gene match: 2. Germline V gives CDR1 SGHVS, CDR2 FNYEAQ.